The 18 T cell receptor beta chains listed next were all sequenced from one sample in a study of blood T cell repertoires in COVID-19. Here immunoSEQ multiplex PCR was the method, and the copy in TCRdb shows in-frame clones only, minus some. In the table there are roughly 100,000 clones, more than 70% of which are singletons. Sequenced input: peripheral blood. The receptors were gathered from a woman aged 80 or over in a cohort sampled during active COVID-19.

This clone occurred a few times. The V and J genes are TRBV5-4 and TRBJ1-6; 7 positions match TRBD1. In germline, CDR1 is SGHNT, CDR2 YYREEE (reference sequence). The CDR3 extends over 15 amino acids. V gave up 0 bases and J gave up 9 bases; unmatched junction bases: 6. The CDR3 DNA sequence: TGTGCCAGCAGCTTGGCGGGACAGATATCTTCACCCCTCCACTTT. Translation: CASSLAGQISSPLHF.

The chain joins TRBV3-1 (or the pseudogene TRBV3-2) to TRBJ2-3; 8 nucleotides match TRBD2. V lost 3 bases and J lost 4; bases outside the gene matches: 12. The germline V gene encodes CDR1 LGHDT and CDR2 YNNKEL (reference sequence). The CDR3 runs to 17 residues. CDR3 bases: TGTGCCAGCAGCCAGGCCGGAGGGGTAGCGGGGTCAGATACGCAGTATTTT. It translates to CASSQAGGVAGSDTQYF.

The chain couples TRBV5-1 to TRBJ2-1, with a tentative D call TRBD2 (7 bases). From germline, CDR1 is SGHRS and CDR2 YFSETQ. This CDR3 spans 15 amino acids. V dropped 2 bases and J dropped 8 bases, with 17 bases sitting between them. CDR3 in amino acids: CASSFGGAVGDEQFF. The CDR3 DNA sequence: TGCGCCAGCAGCTTTGGGGGGGCCGTTGGGGATGAGCAGTTCTTC.

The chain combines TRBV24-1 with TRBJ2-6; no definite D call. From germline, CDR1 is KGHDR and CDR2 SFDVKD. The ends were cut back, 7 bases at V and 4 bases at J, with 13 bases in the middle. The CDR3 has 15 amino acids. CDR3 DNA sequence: TGTGCCACCAGCTCCGACTGGCCCGGGGCCAACGTCCTGACTTTC. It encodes CATSSDWPGANVLTF.

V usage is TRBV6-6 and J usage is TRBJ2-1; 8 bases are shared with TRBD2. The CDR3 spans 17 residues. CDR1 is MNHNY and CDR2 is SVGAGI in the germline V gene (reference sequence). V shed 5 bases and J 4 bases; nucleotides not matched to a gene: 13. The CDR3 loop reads CASSPGGLAGPYNEQFF. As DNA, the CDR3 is TGTGCCAGCAGTCCTGGGGGGTTAGCGGGACCTTACAATGAGCAGTTCTTC.

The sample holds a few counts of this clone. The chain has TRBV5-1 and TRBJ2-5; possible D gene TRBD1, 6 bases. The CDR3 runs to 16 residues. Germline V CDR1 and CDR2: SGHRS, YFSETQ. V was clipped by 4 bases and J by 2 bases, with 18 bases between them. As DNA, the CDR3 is TGCGCCAGCAGCGCACAGGGATCCCCCCTACAAGAGACCCAGTACTTC. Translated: CASSAQGSPLQETQYF.

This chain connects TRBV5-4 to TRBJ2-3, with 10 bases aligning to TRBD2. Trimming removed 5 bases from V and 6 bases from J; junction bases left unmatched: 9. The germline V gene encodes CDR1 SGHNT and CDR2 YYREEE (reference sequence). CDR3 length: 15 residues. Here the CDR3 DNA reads TGTGCCAGCAGGGCGGGAGCGGGAGGGGCGGATACGCAGTATTTT. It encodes CASRAGAGGADTQYF.

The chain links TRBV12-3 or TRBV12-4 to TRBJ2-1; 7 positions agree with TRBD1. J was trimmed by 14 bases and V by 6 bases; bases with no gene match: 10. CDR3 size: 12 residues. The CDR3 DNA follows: TGTGCCAGCAGCAGGGGGTCCAGCTGGAAGTTCTTC. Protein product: CASSRGSSWKFF.

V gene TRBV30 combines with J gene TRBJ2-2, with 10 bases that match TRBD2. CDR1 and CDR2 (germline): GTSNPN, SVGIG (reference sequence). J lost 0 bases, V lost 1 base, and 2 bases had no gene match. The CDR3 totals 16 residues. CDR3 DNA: TGTGCCTGGAGTGGTACTAGCGGGACGAACACCGGGGAGCTGTTTTTT. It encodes CAWSGTSGTNTGELFF.

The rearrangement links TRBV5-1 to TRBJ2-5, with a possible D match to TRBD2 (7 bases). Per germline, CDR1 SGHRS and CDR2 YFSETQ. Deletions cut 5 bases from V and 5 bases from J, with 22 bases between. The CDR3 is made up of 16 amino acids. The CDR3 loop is CASRSGGGGARETQYF. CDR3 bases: TGCGCCAGCAGATCAGGAGGAGGGGGGGCGCGGGAGACCCAGTACTTC.

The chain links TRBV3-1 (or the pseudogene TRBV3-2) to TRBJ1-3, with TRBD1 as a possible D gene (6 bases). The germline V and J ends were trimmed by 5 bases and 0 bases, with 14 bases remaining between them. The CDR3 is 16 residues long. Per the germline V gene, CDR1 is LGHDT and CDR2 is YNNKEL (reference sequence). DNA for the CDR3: TGTGCCAGCAGCAGCATCGGACAGCACTCTGGAAACACCATATATTTT. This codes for CASSSIGQHSGNTIYF.

CDR3 sequence reads: CASSPGTSSYNEQFF. The CDR3 nucleotides are TGTGCCAGTAGCCCCGGGACTAGCTCCTACAATGAGCAGTTCTTC. The rearrangement uses TRBV19 and TRBJ2-1; 8 nucleotides align to TRBD2. Trimming removed 6 bases from V and 0 bases from J; junction bases left unmatched: 4. Germline-derived CDR1 and CDR2 are LNHDA and SQIVND (reference sequence). The length of the CDR3 is 15 residues.

CDR3 in amino acids: CASSPGGLAGDNEQFF. CDR3 sequence (DNA): TGTGCCAGCAGCCCTGGTGGGCTAGCGGGAGACAATGAGCAGTTCTTC. This chain uses TRBV28 with TRBJ2-1, with 10 bases that match TRBD2. Germline trimming cut 6 bases from V and 5 bases from J; bases unmatched to any gene: 10. Germline V CDR1 and CDR2: MDHEN, SYDVKM. This CDR3 has 16 residues.

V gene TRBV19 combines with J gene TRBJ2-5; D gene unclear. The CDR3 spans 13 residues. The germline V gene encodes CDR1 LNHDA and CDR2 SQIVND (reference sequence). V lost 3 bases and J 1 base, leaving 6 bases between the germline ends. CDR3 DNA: TGTGCCAGTAGTATTAACTTCCAAGAGACCCAGTACTTC. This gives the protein CASSINFQETQYF.

The CDR3 protein is CASSLGIGASYNEQFF. For the CDR3, the DNA is TGTGCCAGCAGCTTGGGCATTGGGGCTTCCTACAATGAGCAGTTCTTC. This rearrangement joins TRBV5-4 to TRBJ2-1, with D tentatively TRBD1 (5 bases). CDR1 and CDR2 from the germline V gene are SGHNT and YYREEE (reference sequence). This CDR3 is 16 amino acids long. Trimming left V 0 bases short and J 1 base short, with 11 bases between.

DNA for the CDR3: TGTGCCAGCAGTGAAGGGGCAGGGGCTACCTACGAGCAGTACTTC. Its translation is CASSEGAGATYEQYF. This sequence joins TRBV2 and TRBJ2-7; a weak D match, TRBD1 (6 bases). V lost 1 base, J lost 2 bases, and 12 bases lay in between. Germline V CDR1 and CDR2: SNHLY, FYNNEI. The CDR3 consists of 15 residues.

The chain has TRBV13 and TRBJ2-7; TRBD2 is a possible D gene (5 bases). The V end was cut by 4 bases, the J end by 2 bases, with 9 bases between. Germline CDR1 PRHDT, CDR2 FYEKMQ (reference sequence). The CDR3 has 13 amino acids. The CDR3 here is CASSSRRAYEQYF. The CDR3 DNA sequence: TGTGCCAGCAGCTCGAGGCGGGCCTACGAGCAGTACTTC.

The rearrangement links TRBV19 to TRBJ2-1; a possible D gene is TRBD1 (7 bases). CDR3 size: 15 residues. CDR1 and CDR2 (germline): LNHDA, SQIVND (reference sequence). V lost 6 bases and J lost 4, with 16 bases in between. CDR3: CASSRGAPLYNEQFF. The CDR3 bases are TGTGCCAGTAGCAGGGGGGCCCCTTTGTACAATGAGCAGTTCTTC.